Below are 6 T cell receptor beta chains sequenced from a single sample in a study of cytomegalovirus exposure and HLA in healthy donors. Primers for the PCR totalled 60 Vbeta and 13 Jbeta. Profiled with immunoSEQ multiplex PCR; TCRdb holds only in-frame clones, not every one. Its clone listing holds more than 100,000 clones. Source material: PBMCs. The receptors here all came from a woman in her 40s in good health and CMV-seronegative.

The chain uses TRBV5-1 and TRBJ2-5; D is possibly TRBD1 (6 bases). The germline V and J ends were trimmed by 0 bases and 3 bases, with 12 bases remaining between them. The CDR3 consists of 15 residues. Germline V gene lookup returns CDR1 SGHRS and CDR2 YFSETQ. CDR3 region: CASSLEAGAEETQYF. In DNA, the CDR3 is TGCGCCAGCAGCTTGGAAGCAGGGGCCGAAGAGACCCAGTACTTC.

This chain's CDR3 is CASSLEGRGPYEQYV. The CDR3 DNA reads TGTGCCAGCAGCTTGGAAGGACGGGGTCCCTACGAGCAGTACGTC. The chain links TRBV7-8 to TRBJ2-7; the D gene is possibly TRBD2 (5 bases). The germline gives CDR1 SGHVS, CDR2 FQNEAQ. The CDR3 runs to 15 residues. V lost 3 bases and J 2 bases, leaving 14 bases between the germline ends.

The chain employs TRBV5-1 and TRBJ2-1; D perhaps matches TRBD1 (6 bases). Looked up from germline, CDR1 is SGHRS and CDR2 is YFSETQ. V lost 2 bases and J lost 5, with 11 bases in between. The CDR3 has 14 amino acids. CDR3 coding DNA: TGCGCCAGCAGCTTAACAGGGAGAAACAATGAGCAGTTCTTC. Residues: CASSLTGRNNEQFF. The full variable domain, completed using reference TRBV5-1 and TRBJ2-1, is KAGVTQTPRYLIKTRGQQVTLSCSPISGHRSVSWYQQTPGQGLQFLFEYFSETQRNKGNFPGRFSGRQFSNSRSEMNVSTLELGDSALYLCASSLTGRNNEQFFGPGTRLTVL.

The chain has TRBV5-6 and TRBJ1-5; 7 positions agree with TRBD1. V gave up 4 bases and J gave up 8 bases; unmatched junction bases: 6. Germline loops: CDR1 SGHDT, CDR2 YYEEEE. This CDR3 is 13 amino acids long. CDR3 sequence (DNA): TGTGCCAGCAGCCGGGACAGTGTGGAGCCCCAGCATTTT. Protein: CASSRDSVEPQHF.

Of note for this clone: The junction differs from germline at one of its ends, possibly a read error. V is TRBV28 and J is TRBJ1-2; TRBD1 is a possible D gene (5 bases). CDR3 length: 12 residues. Germline loops: CDR1 MDHEN, CDR2 SYDVKM. CDR3 sequence: CASSLSPTVSFF. The CDR3 DNA follows: TGTGCCAGCAGTTTATCCCCGACAGTTTCCTTCTTC.

This chain joins TRBV5-6 and TRBJ2-1, with 13 bases fitting TRBD2. This CDR3 spans 18 amino acids. Germline CDR1 and CDR2: SGHDT and YYEEEE. J lost 1 base, V lost 4 bases, and 8 bases had no gene match. CDR3 region: CASSPGLAGPTSYNEQFF. The CDR3 region has the DNA TGTGCCAGCAGCCCGGGACTAGCGGGGCCAACATCCTACAATGAGCAGTTCTTC.